The rows below give T cell receptor beta chains drawn from one sample of a study of chronic HIV infection and antiretroviral therapy. MiXCR, applied by TCRdb to the 5' RACE reads, yields one record per CDR3 protein. The data contain more than 30,000 distinct CDR3 sequences, 7.5% to 10% of them singletons. Sequenced sample: peripheral blood. These receptors came from an adult who had HIV and had not received antiretroviral therapy, or was an uninfected healthy control (not recorded which). The CDR3 runs from the conserved cysteine through the conserved F or W. The order of the fields is J gene, clone size, D gene, V gene, CDR3 protein, CDR3 DNA. A D gene is named only where the DNA matches it firmly. A clone size is listed for some rows: how often the clone was seen (once, few, many), or a class if it is expanded.

j_call: TRBJ2-6
clone_size: NA
d_call: TRBD2
v_call: TRBV29-1
cdr3_aa: CSVGQRGGDVLTF
cdr3_nt: TGCAGCGTGGGACAGCGGGGGGGGGACGTCCTGACTTTC

j_call: TRBJ2-7
clone_size: NA
d_call: TRBD1
v_call: TRBV11-2
cdr3_aa: CASSWGQIYEQYF
cdr3_nt: TGTGCCAGCAGCTGGGGACAGATCTACGAGCAGTACTTC

j_call: TRBJ2-6
clone_size: many
d_call: NA
v_call: TRBV5-1
cdr3_aa: CASSSGQPSGANVLTF
cdr3_nt: TGCGCCAGCAGCTCGGGACAACCCTCTGGGGCCAACGTCCTGACTTTC

j_call: TRBJ1-1
clone_size: NA
d_call: NA
v_call: TRBV29-1
cdr3_aa: CSVGAYNIHTEAFF
cdr3_nt: TGCAGTGTCGGGGCCTATAACATCCACACTGAAGCTTTCTTT

j_call: TRBJ1-2
clone_size: few
d_call: TRBD1
v_call: TRBV20-1
cdr3_aa: CSARDGTGGYGYTF
cdr3_nt: TGCAGTGCTAGAGATGGAACAGGGGGATATGGCTACACCTTC

j_call: TRBJ1-1
clone_size: many
d_call: NA
v_call: TRBV29-1
cdr3_aa: CSVVDLDGTEAFF
cdr3_nt: TGCAGCGTTGTAGACCTGGATGGCACTGAAGCTTTCTTT

j_call: TRBJ1-4
clone_size: many
d_call: NA
v_call: TRBV5-5
cdr3_aa: CASSSTGRATNEKLFF
cdr3_nt: TGTGCCAGCAGCTCTACAGGCCGTGCAACTAATGAAAAACTGTTTTTT

j_call: TRBJ1-1
clone_size: few
d_call: NA
v_call: TRBV6-2/TRBV6-3
cdr3_aa: CASSYESSEAFF
cdr3_nt: TGTGCCAGCAGTTACGAGAGTAGTGAAGCTTTCTTT

j_call: TRBJ2-7
clone_size: many
d_call: NA
v_call: TRBV29-1
cdr3_aa: CSVSTTGRNEQYF
cdr3_nt: TGCAGCGTTTCAACTACGGGGAGAAACGAGCAGTACTTC

j_call: TRBJ2-3
clone_size: medium-sized
d_call: NA
v_call: TRBV20-1
cdr3_aa: CSAPPLVSDTQYF
cdr3_nt: TGCAGTGCACCACCCCTAGTCTCAGATACGCAGTATTTT

j_call: TRBJ2-7
clone_size: NA
d_call: NA
v_call: TRBV29-1
cdr3_aa: CSVEDKSYEQYF
cdr3_nt: TGCAGCGTTGAGGACAAATCCTACGAGCAGTACTTC

j_call: TRBJ2-3
clone_size: many
d_call: NA
v_call: TRBV5-1
cdr3_aa: CASRRDLEDTQYF
cdr3_nt: TGCGCCAGCAGACGTGACCTAGAAGATACGCAGTATTTT

j_call: TRBJ2-7
clone_size: NA
d_call: NA
v_call: TRBV4-1
cdr3_aa: CASSQVRGSYEQYF
cdr3_nt: TGCGCCAGCAGCCAAGTTAGGGGATCCTACGAGCAGTACTTC

j_call: TRBJ2-7
clone_size: few
d_call: TRBD1
v_call: TRBV5-1
cdr3_aa: CASSPTGNEQYF
cdr3_nt: TGCGCCAGCAGCCCGACAGGGAACGAGCAGTACTTC

j_call: TRBJ1-1
clone_size: NA
d_call: NA
v_call: TRBV27
cdr3_aa: CASTPREGSEAFF
cdr3_nt: TGTGCCAGCACTCCCAGGGAGGGATCTGAAGCTTTCTTT

j_call: TRBJ2-5
clone_size: NA
d_call: TRBD2
v_call: TRBV7-9
cdr3_aa: CASSLGLAGRETQYF
cdr3_nt: TGTGCCAGCAGCTTAGGACTAGCGGGCAGAGAGACCCAGTACTTC

j_call: TRBJ1-3
clone_size: few
d_call: NA
v_call: TRBV9
cdr3_aa: CASSVASSRSGNTIYF
cdr3_nt: TGTGCCAGCAGCGTAGCGAGCAGCCGCTCTGGAAACACCATATATTTT

j_call: TRBJ2-7
clone_size: many
d_call: TRBD1
v_call: TRBV29-1
cdr3_aa: CSVSQGLEAYEQYF
cdr3_nt: TGCAGCGTTTCACAGGGGCTCGAAGCCTACGAGCAGTACTTC

j_call: TRBJ1-1
clone_size: many
d_call: NA
v_call: TRBV4-3
cdr3_aa: CASSQEVRGALTEAFF
cdr3_nt: TGCGCCAGCAGCCAAGAGGTGAGGGGGGCTTTGACTGAAGCTTTCTTT